The next 8 T cell receptor beta chains were all read from a single sample in a study of T cell responses to AZD1222 COVID-19 vaccine. Profiling relied on immunoSEQ multiplex PCR, and the TCRdb table lists in-frame clones only, not all of them. The table has 100,000 to 120,000 clones, approximately 94% seen once. The sample in question was peripheral blood, obtained 28 days after the second AZD1222 dose. The source is an adult who received the AZD1222 COVID-19 vaccine.

J is TRBJ1-2 and V is TRBV10-1, with a possible D match to TRBD1 (5 bases). CDR3 length: 16 residues. V lost 5 bases, J lost 4 bases, and 20 bases lay in between. Germline lookup yields CDR1 WNHNN and CDR2 SYGVQD (reference sequence). The CDR3 spells CASSKYGAPLGYGYTF. As DNA, the CDR3 is TGCGCCAGCAGTAAATACGGGGCCCCATTGGGCTATGGCTACACCTTC.

This sequence joins TRBV5-8 and TRBJ2-3, with a weak D call TRBD1 (5 bases). This CDR3 has 15 residues. Trimming pared 0 bases from V and 2 bases from J, leaving 10 bases between. The germline CDR1 and CDR2 sequences are SGHTS and YDEGEE. CDR3 sequence (DNA): TGTGCCAGCAGCTTGGAGGGGTTTCTCACAGATACGCAGTATTTT. This translates into CASSLEGFLTDTQYF.

This chain uses TRBV6-5 with TRBJ1-2; D might be TRBD1 (6 bases). V was trimmed by 7 bases and J by 8 bases, leaving 23 bases between them. The CDR3 has 15 residues. Germline V CDR1 and CDR2: MNHEY, SVGAGI. Here the CDR3 DNA reads TGTGCCAGCATGCCTAAGACAGGTTGGGTAGAGGGCTACACCTTC. Its protein is CASMPKTGWVEGYTF.

The gene calls are TRBV27 and TRBJ2-6; no definite D call. Germline V CDR1 and CDR2: MNHEY, SMNVEV (reference sequence). Trimming cost V 0 bases and J 0 bases, with 9 bases left between them. The CDR3 extends over 17 amino acids. CDR3 protein: CASSLSLHPSGANVLTF. CDR3 nucleotide sequence: TGTGCCAGCAGTTTATCCCTCCACCCCTCTGGGGCCAACGTCCTGACTTTC. The full variable domain, rest sourced from reference TRBV27 and TRBJ2-6, is EAQVTQNPRYLITVTGKKLTVTCSQNMNHEYMSWYRQDPGLGLRQIYYSMNVEVTDKGDVPEGYKVSRKEKRNFPLILESPSPNQTSLYFCASSLSLHPSGANVLTFGAGSRLTVL.

This chain links TRBV19 with TRBJ1-6, with D hard to call. Looked up from germline, CDR1 is LNHDA and CDR2 is SQIVND (reference sequence). The CDR3 extends over 13 amino acids. V was shortened by 5 bases and J by 12 bases, with 14 bases between the two germline ends. The CDR3 region is CASSWYPGEPLHF. In nucleotides, the CDR3 is TGTGCCAGTAGTTGGTATCCCGGCGAACCCCTCCACTTT.

V and J are TRBV21-1 and TRBJ1-3; TRBD1, as called in the table, went unchecked against the DNA. TRBV21-1 is an annotated pseudogene. The CDR3 runs 18 residues. For the CDR3, the DNA is TGTGCCAGCACCACCAGGGGAAGCCTTACTTACTCTGGAAACACCATATATTTT. It codes for CASTTRGSLTYSGNTIYF.

The rearrangement links TRBV9 to TRBJ2-1, with unresolved D. This CDR3 is built from 15 residues. Looked up from germline, CDR1 is SGDLS and CDR2 is YYNGEE. V was cut by 1 base and J by 0 bases, with 8 bases left in between. The CDR3 bases are TGTGCCAGCAGCGTATCTCGCGGCTCCTACAATGAGCAGTTCTTC. Residues: CASSVSRGSYNEQFF.

The V gene is TRBV3-1 (or the pseudogene TRBV3-2), the J gene TRBJ2-5; D might be TRBD2 (5 bases). CDR1 and CDR2 (germline): LGHDT, YNNKEL (reference sequence). This CDR3 is 11 amino acids long. V was shortened by 4 bases and J by 7 bases, with 7 bases between the two germline ends. CDR3 loop: CASSREGTQYF. CDR3 nucleotide sequence: TGTGCCAGCAGCCGCGAGGGGACCCAGTACTTC.